This T cell receptor (beta chain) derives from a study of T cell responses to AZD1222 COVID-19 vaccine (dated by TCRdb to the early 2020s). Study-wide context: Because spike-specific TCR depth and breadth did not differ between the two schedules, AZD1222 recipients who got a second dose at roughly 4 weeks were pooled with those who got a second dose at roughly 12 weeks. A total of under 250 trial participants underwent TCR sequencing, of whom 207 had received two doses of AZD1222 and 26 had received two doses of the MenACWY control vaccine. Trial participants were enrolled by age into subgroups of 18-55, 56-69 and 70-plus years, and about 150, 27 and 61 TCR-sequenced participants, respectively, were included in these subgroups. Summary of the overall study and its limitations: Reportedly, almost half of the unique spike-specific TCRs recognized epitopes lying outside the regions that are mutated in the B.1.351 and B.1.1.7 variants. Most participants were white British and females outnumbered males, and the authors suggested that clonal diversity may have been underestimated. After two AZD1222 doses, spike-specific TCR breadth and depth were significantly higher than at day 0 and than in MenACWY recipients. In the small 56-69-year group, the increase in depth fell short of significance, most likely because of low power. CD4 TCRs associated with the vaccine covered the entire spike protein, and the dominant responses were in regions 160-218 and 743-854. Conclusions about previously exposed vaccinees are limited because only a handful of AZD1222 recipients were SARS-CoV-2 seropositive at baseline. No day 14 peak-response samples were available, so repertoires were characterized only after the peak T cell response.

The CDR3 regions of human TCRbeta chains were subjected to immunosequencing. On the study's bioinformatics: TCRs in the repertoires were matched against a reference library of SARS-CoV-2-specific TCRs that had been generated with the MIRA antigen-specificity platform. Breadth was defined as the fraction of unique TCRs that were SARS-CoV-2-associated, and depth was defined as the fraction of total T cells that were SARS-CoV-2-associated. Using the MIRA data, every spike-specific TCR was mapped to the spike region that the TCR reacted to and assigned to either a CD4 or a CD8 class. Log10-transformed breadth and depth values were compared by one-way ANOVA with Sidak's multiple comparisons tests. TCRdb re-hosts the immuneACCESS table, in-frame sequences only. Its copies lack some clones; in the studies checked, an unresolved V gene accounts for under half of them, and the cause for the rest is not known. That table supplies the V and J calls and clone size; D and trimming were determined from the DNA. In all, the sample holds about 92,000 clones, and approximately 85% of those were seen once. The biggest ten clones account for under 7% of the sample.

V ends up 2 bases short and J 5 bases short, with an unmatched junction base count of 11. The germline V gene supplies CDR1 SQVTM and CDR2 ANQGSEA. Inclusive of the bounding cysteine and phenylalanine, the CDR3 is 16 residues long. Left in the record is the CDR3 DNA by itself, 48 bases read in frame from the first base. Turning to this clone: It has no known antigen specificity. Within one base of it there is no much larger clone, and no base qualities were kept.

Read against the paper, the sample's time point label means: baseline before first vaccination. Vaccinee samples came from UK trials COV001 and COV002, including a single-blind randomized controlled phase 2/3 trial of AZD1222 (ChAdOx1 nCoV-19) in healthy adults. For TCRbeta chain sequencing, PBMC samples were collected from trial participants at day 0 and at day 28 after the second dose. The sequencing used peripheral blood, collected on day 0 of AZD1222 vaccination. The receptor's source is an adult in good health. The sequence links TRBV29-1 to TRBJ2-7; TRBD2 aligns with 11 central bases. The sequenced DNA is TGCAGCGTTGAATTCCCGACTAGCGGGAAGTCAAACGAGCAGTACTTC. It encodes CSVEFPTSGKSNEQYF.